This T cell receptor (beta chain) is drawn from a study of shared clonotypes between healthy human individuals. Looking at the study overall: CD4 naive cells filled three plates per donor, CD4 memory three, CD8 naive two and CD8 memory one. Study-wide results and limits: A handful of donors shared 4.5% to 6.5% of their naive CD4 clonotypes. Only blood samples were collected, and tissue repertoires likely differ.

The CDR3 contains 10 residues. CDR1 is SNHLY and CDR2 is FYNNEI in the germline V gene. The V gene lost 8 bases and the J gene lost 3 bases, with 5 bases spanning the gap. Assay: immunoSEQ multiplex PCR; the TCRdb copy retains only in-frame clones and omits some. The data contain more than 900,000 clones, 78% of them singletons. Memory CD4+ cells were the fraction left after CD45RA+ naive selection. A remark on this clone: Antigen unknown. A much larger clonotype is one base distant, so this may be a read error. The sample carries other DNA sequences with the same CDR3.

The chain links TRBV2 to TRBJ2-7, with D hard to call. Input material: memory CD4+ T cells from PBMCs. Sample subset: CD45RA-negative fraction. The clonotype comes from a man aged 18 to 29 in good health. Some clones in this sample may be carry-over from other donors' samples. The CDR3 protein is CASGDYEQYF. The CDR3 coding sequence is TGTGCCAGCGGCGACTACGAGCAGTACTTC. Complete variable domain (other parts from reference TRBV2 and TRBJ2-7): EPEVTQTPSHQVTQMGQEVILRCVPISNHLYFYWYRQILGQKVEFLVSFYNNEISEKSEIFDDQFSVERPDGSNFTLKIRSTKLEDSAMYFCASGDYEQYFGPGTRLTVT.